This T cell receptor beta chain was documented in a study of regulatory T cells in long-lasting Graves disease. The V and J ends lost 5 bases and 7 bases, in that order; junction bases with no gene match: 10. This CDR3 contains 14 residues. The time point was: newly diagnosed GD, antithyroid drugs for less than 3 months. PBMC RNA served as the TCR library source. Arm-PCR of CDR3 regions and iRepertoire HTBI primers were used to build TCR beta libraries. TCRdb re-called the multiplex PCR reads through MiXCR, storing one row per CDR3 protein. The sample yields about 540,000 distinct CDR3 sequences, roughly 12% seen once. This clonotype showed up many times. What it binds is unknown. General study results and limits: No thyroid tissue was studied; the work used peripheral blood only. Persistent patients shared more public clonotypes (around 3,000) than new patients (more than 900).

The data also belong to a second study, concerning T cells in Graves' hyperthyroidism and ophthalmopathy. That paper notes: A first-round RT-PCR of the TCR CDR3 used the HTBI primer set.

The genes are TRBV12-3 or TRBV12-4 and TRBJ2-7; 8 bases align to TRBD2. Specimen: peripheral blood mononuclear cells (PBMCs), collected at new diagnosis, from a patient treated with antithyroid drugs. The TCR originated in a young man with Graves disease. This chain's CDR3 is CASSRHGRAGEQYF. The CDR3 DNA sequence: TGTGCCAGCAGTCGCCACGGGAGGGCCGGAGAGCAGTACTTC.